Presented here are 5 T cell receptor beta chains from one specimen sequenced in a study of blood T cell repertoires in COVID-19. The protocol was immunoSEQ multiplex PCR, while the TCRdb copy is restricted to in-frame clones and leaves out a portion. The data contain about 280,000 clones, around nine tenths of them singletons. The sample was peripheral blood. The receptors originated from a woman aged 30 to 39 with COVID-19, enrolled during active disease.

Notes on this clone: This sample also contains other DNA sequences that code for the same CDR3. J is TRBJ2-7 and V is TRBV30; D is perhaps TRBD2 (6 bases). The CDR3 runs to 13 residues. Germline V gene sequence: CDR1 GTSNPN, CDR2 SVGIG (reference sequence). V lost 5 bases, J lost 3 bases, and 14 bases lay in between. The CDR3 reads CAWGGLNLYEQYF. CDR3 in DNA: TGTGCCTGGGGAGGACTAAACCTCTACGAGCAGTACTTC.

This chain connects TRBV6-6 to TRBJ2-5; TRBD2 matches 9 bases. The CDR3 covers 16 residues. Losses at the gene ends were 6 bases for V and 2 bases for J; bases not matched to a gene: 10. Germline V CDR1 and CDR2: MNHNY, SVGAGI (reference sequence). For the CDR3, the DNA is TGTGCCAGCAGCCACGGGCTAGCGGGACCTCAAGAGACCCAGTACTTC. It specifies CASSHGLAGPQETQYF.

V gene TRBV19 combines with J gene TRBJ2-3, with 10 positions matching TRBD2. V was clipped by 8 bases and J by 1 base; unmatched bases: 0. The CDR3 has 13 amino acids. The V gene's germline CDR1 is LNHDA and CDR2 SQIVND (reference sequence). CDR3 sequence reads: CASGTSGTDTQYF. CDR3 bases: TGTGCCAGTGGGACTAGCGGCACAGATACGCAGTATTTT.

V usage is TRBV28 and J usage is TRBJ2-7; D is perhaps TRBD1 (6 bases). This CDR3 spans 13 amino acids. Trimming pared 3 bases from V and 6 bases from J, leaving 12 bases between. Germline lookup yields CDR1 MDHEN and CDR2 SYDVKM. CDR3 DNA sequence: TGTGCCAGCAGTTTCCTGACAGGCCCCGAGCAGTACTTC. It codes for CASSFLTGPEQYF.

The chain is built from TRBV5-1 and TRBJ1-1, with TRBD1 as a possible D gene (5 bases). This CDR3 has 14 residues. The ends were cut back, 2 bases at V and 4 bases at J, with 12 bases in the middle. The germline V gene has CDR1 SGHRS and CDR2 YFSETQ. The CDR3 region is CASSFQGSGTEAFF. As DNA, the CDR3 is TGCGCCAGCAGCTTTCAGGGTTCGGGCACTGAAGCTTTCTTT. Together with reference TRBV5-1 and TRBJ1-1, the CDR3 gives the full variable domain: KAGVTQTPRYLIKTRGQQVTLSCSPISGHRSVSWYQQTPGQGLQFLFEYFSETQRNKGNFPGRFSGRQFSNSRSEMNVSTLELGDSALYLCASSFQGSGTEAFFGQGTRLTVV.